These 14 T cell receptor beta chains originate from one sample sequenced in a study of cytomegalovirus exposure and HLA in healthy donors. The PCR employed 60 Vbeta primers together with 13 Jbeta primers. Method: immunoSEQ multiplex PCR; TCRdb's copy keeps in-frame clones and lacks some. Among some 140,000 clones, about 74% were seen once, and the ten largest hold about 2.9%. Sequencing used PBMCs. The receptors were sampled from a man between 35 and 55 years old in good health and CMV-seronegative.

There are a few counts of this clone. The chain recombines TRBV14 with TRBJ2-7; TRBD2 matches at 10 bases. CDR1 is SGHDN and CDR2 is FVKESK in the germline V gene. This CDR3 has 17 amino acids. V dropped 1 base and J dropped 0; count of bases not matched to a gene: 6. The CDR3 nucleotides are TGTGCCAGCAGCCAAGGGCTAGCGGGAGACCCCTCCTACGAGCAGTACTTC. Encoded protein: CASSQGLAGDPSYEQYF.

This clone appeared a single time. The gene calls are TRBV5-6 and TRBJ1-1; D is possibly TRBD1 (5 bases). Germline loops: CDR1 SGHDT, CDR2 YYEEEE. The CDR3 sequence is 15 residues long. Trimming left V 4 bases short and J 1 base short, with 14 bases between. The CDR3 nucleotides read TGTGCCAGCAGCACCGCCAGGGTAGGGAACACTGAAGCTTTCTTT. This gives the protein CASSTARVGNTEAFF.

The chain is built from TRBV7-2 and TRBJ2-7, with D perhaps matching TRBD2 (6 bases). The CDR3 is made up of 15 amino acids. Between the trimmed V and J ends, which lost 3 bases and 3 bases, there was a span of 15 bases. CDR1 and CDR2 (germline): SGHTA, FQGNSA. CDR3 nucleotides: TGTGCCAGCAGCTTGGGAGGCGGGACCGGCTACGAGCAGTACTTC. Residues: CASSLGGGTGYEQYF.

The V call is TRBV7-2, the J call TRBJ2-1; 12 bases fit TRBD2. The V gene end was trimmed by 4 bases and the J gene end by 7 bases; junction bases not matched to a gene: 11. Per germline, CDR1 SGHTA and CDR2 FQGNSA. The CDR3 runs to 17 residues. CDR3 loop: CASSSWASGGARNEQFF. DNA of the CDR3: TGTGCCAGCAGCTCGTGGGCTAGCGGGGGGGCTAGGAATGAGCAGTTCTTC.

The chain couples TRBV30 to TRBJ2-3; 8 bases line up with TRBD2. The trim removed 6 bases at V and 2 bases at J, leaving 7 bases unmatched. The CDR3 sequence is 14 residues long. The germline V gene has CDR1 GTSNPN and CDR2 SVGIG (reference sequence). The CDR3 bases are TGTGCCTGCGAATTAGCGGGGAACACAGATACGCAGTATTTT. Translating gives CACELAGNTDTQYF.

This clone was picked up one time. This chain connects TRBV5-1 to TRBJ1-1; 7 nucleotides align to TRBD1. The CDR3 runs 15 residues. The germline CDR1 and CDR2 sequences are SGHRS and YFSETQ. J lost 2 bases, V lost 7 bases, and 11 bases had no gene match. CDR3 nucleotides: TGCGCCAGCGCCCTTACAGGGACAGTAAACACTGAAGCTTTCTTT. It specifies CASALTGTVNTEAFF.

This clone has only a few counts. This rearrangement joins TRBV7-3 to TRBJ1-1; a weak D match, TRBD1 (5 bases). CDR1 and CDR2 (germline): SGHTA, FQGTGA. This CDR3 comprises 15 residues. V lost 6 bases and J lost 5, with 19 bases in between. CDR3 residues: CASRLDTAGQTEAFF. CDR3 in DNA: TGTGCCAGCAGATTAGATACGGCAGGGCAAACTGAAGCTTTCTTT.

This rearrangement joins TRBV5-1 to TRBJ2-5; 15 positions agree with TRBD2. There are 17 residues in the CDR3. With V trimmed by 3 bases and J by 4 bases, 7 bases remained unmatched. Germline V gene sequence: CDR1 SGHRS, CDR2 YFSETQ. The CDR3 DNA is TGCGCCAGCAGCTCATGGACTAGCGGGGGGGCCTTAGAGACCCAGTACTTC. It codes for CASSSWTSGGALETQYF.

The gene calls are TRBV10-3 and TRBJ1-1; D might be TRBD1 (5 bases). Germline CDR1 is ENHRY and CDR2 is SYGVKD. The ends were cut back, 8 bases at V and 1 base at J, with 11 bases in the middle. The CDR3 spans 13 residues. The DNA of the CDR3 is TGTGCCATCGGAGGAGGGGCGAACACTGAAGCTTTCTTT. Its protein product is CAIGGGANTEAFF.

This clone came up a few times. The genes are TRBV28 and TRBJ2-3; 12 bases line up with TRBD2. V lost 7 bases, J lost 6 bases, and 8 bases stayed unmatched. The CDR3 sequence is 15 residues long. Looked up from germline, CDR1 is MDHEN and CDR2 is SYDVKM. The CDR3: CASTTSGRLGDTQYF. The CDR3 nucleotides are TGTGCCAGCACAACTAGCGGGAGGCTCGGGGATACGCAGTATTTT.

This chain connects TRBV7-3 to TRBJ1-1; TRBD1 is a possible D gene (5 bases). The CDR3 loop spans 14 amino acids. Germline CDR1 reads SGHTA; CDR2 reads FQGTGA. Trimming pared 5 bases from V and 4 bases from J, leaving 14 bases between. CDR3 protein: CASSPREGFTEAFF. The CDR3 DNA follows: TGTGCCAGCAGCCCCAGGGAGGGTTTCACTGAAGCTTTCTTT.

The chain employs TRBV4-3 and TRBJ1-4; TRBD1 might be the D (6 bases). Trimming stripped 4 bases from V and 7 bases from J, with 25 bases between. CDR1 is LGHNA, CDR2 YSLEER, per germline. The CDR3 is 18 amino acids. DNA for the CDR3: TGCGCCAGCAGCCCCGAAATCCCCATCCTCGGACAGATTGAAAAACTGTTTTTT. It is translated as CASSPEIPILGQIEKLFF.

This clone has just a few counts. The chain employs TRBV7-8 and TRBJ1-4, with 8 bases lining up with TRBD1. The CDR3 totals 16 residues. The ends lost 2 bases at V and 5 bases at J; junction bases unmatched: 7. CDR1 SGHVS and CDR2 FQNEAQ come from the germline V gene. The CDR3 DNA reads as TGTGCCAGCAGCTTATCAACAGGGGGGCTAAATGAAAAACTGTTTTTT. Encoded protein: CASSLSTGGLNEKLFF. Complete variable domain (other parts from reference TRBV7-8 and TRBJ1-4): GAGVSQSPRYKVAKRGQDVALRCDPISGHVSLFWYQQALGQGPEFLTYFQNEAQLDKSGLPSDRFFAERPEGSVSTLKIQRTQQEDSAVYLCASSLSTGGLNEKLFFGSGTQLSVL.

The V call is TRBV27, the J call TRBJ2-5; TRBD1 agrees at 9 bases. There are 15 residues in the CDR3. Germline CDR1 MNHEY, CDR2 SMNVEV (reference sequence). Trimming took 5 bases from V and 5 from J; bases not matched to a gene: 9. CDR3 sequence reads: CASSLQGAVGETQYF. The CDR3 DNA follows: TGTGCCAGCAGTCTACAGGGGGCGGTTGGGGAGACCCAGTACTTC.